The sequence of this TCR beta chain was determined in a study of CD8 T cells in ankylosing spondylitis. This clonotype was counted a few times. Its antigen is currently unknown. Using quantitative 5'-RACE with molecular barcodes, the authors made TCR beta libraries. TCRdb re-analysed the 5' RACE reads in MiXCR, keeping a single row per CDR3 protein. The table lists hundreds of thousands of distinct CDR3 sequences, about 11% of them singletons. V was cut by 5 bases and J by 0 bases, with 10 bases left in between. CDR1 SGHDN and CDR2 FVKESK come from the germline V gene. The CDR3 runs 15 residues. The study's findings and limits: Reportedly, significant enrichment of disease-linked clones occurred in matched ankylosing spondylitis synovial fluid. It appeared that ankylosing spondylitis blood was characterized by a TCR beta motif of several highly homologous variants. Certain motif variants had earlier appeared in reactive arthritis synovial fluid and blood.

The receptor's source is a male donor with ankylosing spondylitis. The source material was blood, either unsorted or a sorted T cell fraction (not recorded which). This rearrangement joins TRBV14 to TRBJ2-2; D not certain. Here the CDR3 reads CASSYRRANTGELFF. The CDR3 DNA reads TGTGCCAGCAGCTACCGACGGGCGAACACCGGGGAGCTGTTTTTT.